The 22 T cell receptor beta chains presented below share a single source sample, sequenced in a study of blood T cells in healthy people across ages. The second PCR ran 7 to 11 cycles with a sample-barcoded 5' primer and J-beta primers. TCRdb ran MiXCR on the 5' RACE reads and lists one entry per CDR3 protein. In the table there are 1,500,000 or so distinct CDR3 sequences, roughly two fifths of which are singletons. The sequenced sample consisted of blood. The source is a woman under 30 in good health.

This chain uses TRBV20-1 with TRBJ2-1; the match to TRBD2 covers 11 bases. V dropped 2 bases and J dropped 5; count of bases not matched to a gene: 5. Germline V CDR1 and CDR2: DFQATT, SNEGSKA (reference sequence). This CDR3 comprises 15 residues. This CDR3 reads CSARSSSGGHNEQFF. The CDR3 region has the DNA TGCAGTGCTAGATCTTCTAGCGGGGGGCACAATGAGCAGTTCTTC.

CDR3 nucleotide sequence: TGTGCCAGCAGCACTTGGGACAGCCAGACACAGACCCAGTACTTC. Translated, it gives CASSTWDSQTQTQYF. J is TRBJ2-5 and V is TRBV9; 7 bases line up with TRBD1. Germline V gives CDR1 SGDLS, CDR2 YYNGEE. The CDR3 extends over 15 amino acids. J gave up 6 bases and V 4 bases, and 12 bases lay outside the gene matches.

The V gene is TRBV20-1, the J gene TRBJ1-5, with D unclear. Germline V lookup: CDR1 DFQATT, CDR2 SNEGSKA (reference sequence). Trimming removed 3 bases from V and 7 bases from J, with 13 bases in between. This CDR3 has 13 residues. CDR3: CSARGGSGQPQHF. CDR3 coding DNA: TGCAGTGCTAGGGGAGGGTCTGGGCAGCCCCAGCATTTT.

The chain is built from TRBV2 and TRBJ2-3; D ambiguous. Germline V CDR1 and CDR2: SNHLY, FYNNEI. The CDR3 loop spans 12 amino acids. With 5 bases removed from V and 6 bases from J, the gap between germline ends came to 9 bases. The CDR3 loop reads CASSPNGDTQYF. In nucleotides, the CDR3 is TGTGCCAGCAGTCCTAATGGGGATACGCAGTATTTT.

This clonotype was seen only a few times. The V and J genes are TRBV24-1 and TRBJ2-5, with no clear D. Per the germline V gene, CDR1 is KGHDR and CDR2 is SFDVKD. The CDR3 length is 13 residues. The V end was cut by 2 bases, the J end by 8 bases, with 11 bases between. The CDR3 DNA reads TGTGCCACCAGTGATTCGGACGCAAGCACCCAGTACTTC. It codes for CATSDSDASTQYF.

There are a few counts of this clonotype. This rearrangement joins TRBV4-1 to TRBJ2-3, with D hard to call. Trimming left V 3 bases short and J 0 bases short, with 16 bases between. The CDR3 spans 17 residues. Germline assignment: CDR1 MGHRA and CDR2 YSYEKL. CDR3 in DNA: TGCGCCAGCAGCCAGAGGCCAGCACGAGCTAGCACAGATACGCAGTATTTT. Translation: CASSQRPARASTDTQYF.

This clonotype was picked up a small number of times. The chain combines TRBV20-1 with TRBJ1-5; perhaps TRBD1 as D (5 bases). Between the trimmed V and J ends, which lost 3 bases and 4 bases, there was a span of 10 bases. The CDR3 has 13 residues. CDR1 DFQATT and CDR2 SNEGSKA come from the germline V gene (reference sequence). The CDR3 loop reads CSARLGVNQPQHF. The CDR3 DNA is TGCAGTGCTAGGTTAGGGGTTAATCAGCCCCAGCATTTT.

This clonotype was recorded a few times. The genes are TRBV6-2 or TRBV6-3 and TRBJ2-1; no clear D. Per germline, CDR1 MNHEY and CDR2 SVGEGT. Between the trimmed V and J ends, which lost 5 bases and 7 bases, there was a span of 15 bases. The CDR3 is 14 residues long. The CDR3 sequence is CASSNGVPKNEQFF. DNA of the CDR3: TGTGCCAGCAGTAACGGAGTTCCGAAGAATGAGCAGTTCTTC.

DNA for the CDR3: TGTGCCAGCACGTCTGGTGGGTATAACCAGCCCCAGCATTTT. This sequence encodes CASTSGGYNQPQHF. The chain has TRBV28 and TRBJ1-5; D unresolved. Per germline, CDR1 MDHEN and CDR2 SYDVKM. V lost 7 bases and J 7 bases, leaving 17 bases between the germline ends. The CDR3 sequence is 14 residues long.

This clonotype has only a few counts. This rearrangement joins TRBV4-3 to TRBJ2-1; 10 bases map to TRBD1. Trimming cost V 4 bases and J 9 bases; bases outside gene matches: 3. The CDR3 has 13 residues. CDR1 and CDR2 (germline): LGHNA, YSLEER. Here the CDR3 reads CASSPGQGFEQFF. In nucleotides, the CDR3 is TGCGCCAGCAGCCCGGGACAGGGGTTTGAGCAGTTCTTC.

Comments on this clonotype: Relative to the germline gene, one junction end is altered; a read error may explain this. The rearrangement links TRBV9 to TRBJ2-7; 9 nucleotides match TRBD1. This CDR3 has 16 residues. Germline CDR1 is SGDLS and CDR2 is YYNGEE. CDR3 sequence reads: CASSNPRGDRAYEQYF. CDR3 coding DNA: TGTGCCAGCAGCAACCCCCGGGGGGACAGGGCTTACGAGCAGTACTTT.

The rearrangement joins TRBV12-3 or TRBV12-4 to TRBJ1-2; D remains unclear. Trimming took off 5 bases at V and 8 bases at J, with 18 bases between the two ends. The length of the CDR3 is 14 residues. The CDR3: CASSPRRSVEGYTF. The CDR3 coding sequence is TGTGCCAGCAGTCCCCGAAGGTCTGTGGAGGGCTACACCTTC.

This clonotype was seen a few times. The chain links TRBV3-1 to TRBJ2-7; D ambiguous. V was pared by 1 base and J by 5 bases, with 12 bases between. Per the germline V gene, CDR1 is LGHDT and CDR2 is YNNKEL (reference sequence). The CDR3 runs 14 residues. The chain's CDR3 is CASSQGGSYHEQYF. DNA of the CDR3: TGTGCCAGCAGCCAAGGCGGTAGCTACCACGAGCAGTACTTC.

This clonotype is a singleton in its sample. Sequence at one end of the junction differs from germline and may be a read error. V and J are TRBV29-1 and TRBJ2-1, with TRBD2 matching over 8 bases. Germline CDR1 SQVTM, CDR2 ANQGSEA. The CDR3 loop spans 13 amino acids. The CDR3 region is CSDGAGEGNKQFF. DNA of the CDR3: TGCAGCGATGGAGCGGGAGAGGGCAATAAGCAGTTCTTC.

J is TRBJ1-1 and V is TRBV5-1; no definite D call. Trimming pared 2 bases from V and 7 bases from J, leaving 9 bases between. Germline assignment: CDR1 SGHRS and CDR2 YFSETQ. CDR3 length equals 12 residues. The CDR3 is CASSFSGFEAFF. The CDR3 nucleotides are TGCGCCAGCAGCTTTTCGGGTTTTGAAGCTTTCTTT.

The chain recombines TRBV6-1 with TRBJ1-1; D is possibly TRBD1 (5 bases). The CDR3 sequence is 14 residues long. V lost 4 bases, J lost 4 bases, and 13 bases lay in between. Per germline, CDR1 MNHNS and CDR2 SASEGT. The CDR3 reads CASSAGWGGTEAFF. The DNA of the CDR3 is TGTGCCAGCAGTGCCGGATGGGGCGGCACTGAAGCTTTCTTT.

The rearrangement links TRBV5-1 to TRBJ2-1; TRBD2 agrees at 7 bases. V shed 4 bases and J 0 bases; nucleotides not matched to a gene: 10. The CDR3 length is 17 residues. CDR1 is SGHRS and CDR2 is YFSETQ in the germline V gene. CDR3 loop: CASSVWPSGSSYNEQFF. Here the CDR3 DNA reads TGCGCCAGCAGCGTGTGGCCTAGCGGTAGCTCCTACAATGAGCAGTTCTTC.

Only a few counts were recorded for this clonotype. V is TRBV5-1 and J is TRBJ2-1; 7 bases map to TRBD2. CDR3 length: 15 amino acids. J lost 7 bases, V lost 1 base, and 8 bases had no gene match. Germline values: CDR1 SGHRS, CDR2 YFSETQ. This CDR3 is CASSLIGEGLNEQFF. The CDR3 DNA reads TGCGCCAGCAGCTTGATTGGGGAGGGCCTAAATGAGCAGTTCTTC.

J is TRBJ2-7 and V is TRBV7-9; TRBD2 agrees at 8 bases. The CDR3 covers 18 residues. The trim removed 6 bases at V and 7 bases at J, leaving 23 bases unmatched. CDR1 is SEHNR, CDR2 FQNEAQ, per germline (reference sequence). The DNA of the CDR3 is TGTGCCAGCAGGTCTCGGATTAGCGGGACTAGAATGTCGGATGAGCAGTACTTC. Encoded protein: CASRSRISGTRMSDEQYF.

This clonotype was counted only a few times. The CDR3 DNA is TGTGCCAGCAGTGAACCGGGACTAGCGGGCGCAGATACGCAGTATTTT. This encodes CASSEPGLAGADTQYF. This chain uses TRBV28 with TRBJ2-3; 12 nucleotides align to TRBD2. The germline V gene encodes CDR1 MDHEN and CDR2 SYDVKM. V dropped 5 bases and J dropped 4; count of bases not matched to a gene: 7. The CDR3 sequence is 16 residues long.

This clonotype was recorded a few times. The chain employs TRBV5-1 and TRBJ2-7; 7 bases are a match to TRBD1. The germline V gene encodes CDR1 SGHRS and CDR2 YFSETQ. Unmatched junction bases numbered 8, after V lost 4 bases and J lost 4 bases. The CDR3 is made up of 14 amino acids. CDR3 in amino acids: CASSKGTEGYEQYF. CDR3 coding DNA: TGCGCCAGCAGCAAAGGGACAGAGGGGTACGAGCAGTACTTC. Looking up the rest from reference TRBV5-1 and TRBJ2-7 gives the full variable domain: KAGVTQTPRYLIKTRGQQVTLSCSPISGHRSVSWYQQTPGQGLQFLFEYFSETQRNKGNFPGRFSGRQFSNSRSEMNVSTLELGDSALYLCASSKGTEGYEQYFGPGTRLTVT.

The chain links TRBV15 to TRBJ2-3; tentative D call: TRBD1 (5 bases). From germline, CDR1 is LNHNV and CDR2 YYDKDF (reference sequence). The CDR3 is 15 amino acids. V lost 0 bases to trimming and J lost 4 bases, with 11 bases between them. The CDR3 is CATSRDFGAPDTQYF. In DNA, the CDR3 is TGTGCCACCAGCAGAGATTTTGGGGCACCAGATACGCAGTATTTT.